These 20 T cell receptor beta chains were sequenced from one sample in a study of CD8+CD57+ T cells in acquired aplastic anemia. Sequencing was done on patients that had shown CD8+CD57+ cell expansion by flow cytometry. CDR3 and TCR beta VDJ profiling relied on a genomic DNA template. TCRdb re-called the reads through MiXCR, storing one row per CDR3 protein. The data hold about 160,000 distinct CDR3 sequences, with roughly two thirds observed a single time. Sequences were obtained from sorted CD4+, CD8+, or CD8+CD57+ T cells (not recorded which) from PBMCs. These receptors were taken from a human donor with aplastic anemia.

The genes are TRBV10-3 and TRBJ2-7; D possibly matches TRBD1 or TRBD2 (5 bases each). CDR1 ENHRY and CDR2 SYGVKD come from the germline V gene. V was clipped by 10 bases and J by 6 bases, with 19 bases between them. The CDR3 runs to 13 residues. The CDR3 here is CASSLGTDREQYF. The CDR3 DNA is TGTGCCAGCAGCTTAGGGACCGACCGCGAGCAGTACTTC.

This clonotype was counted only a few times. The rearrangement links TRBV7-6 to TRBJ1-6; no firm D call. The CDR3 consists of 13 residues. Looked up from germline, CDR1 is SGHVS and CDR2 is FNYEAQ. Trimming removed 0 bases from V and 7 bases from J, with 4 bases in between. The CDR3 loop is CASSLAPNSPLHF. The CDR3 nucleotides read TGTGCCAGCAGCTTAGCGCCCAATTCACCCCTCCACTTT.

The chain combines TRBV2 with TRBJ2-5, with D tentatively TRBD1 (5 bases). The germline V gene encodes CDR1 SNHLY and CDR2 FYNNEI. Trimming removed 3 bases at V and 5 bases at J, with 13 bases between. The CDR3 runs 14 residues. CDR3 bases: TGTGCCAGCAGTGAGGGGCTAGGCGTGGAGACCCAGTACTTC. This sequence encodes CASSEGLGVETQYF.

This clonotype was counted many times. The genes are TRBV20-1 and TRBJ2-7; unclear D gene. Trimming removed 0 bases from V and 0 bases from J, with 9 bases in between. CDR1 is DFQATT and CDR2 is SNEGSKA in the germline V gene (reference sequence). This CDR3 has 14 residues. The CDR3 loop reads CSARDSTVSYEQYF. The DNA of the CDR3 is TGCAGTGCTAGAGATTCGACCGTCTCCTACGAGCAGTACTTC.

This clonotype showed up just a few times. This rearrangement joins TRBV10-1 to TRBJ2-2; 7 nucleotides match TRBD1. CDR1 WNHNN and CDR2 SYGVQD come from the germline V gene (reference sequence). The V segment lost 2 bases and the J segment 7 bases; nucleotides outside the gene matches: 7. The CDR3 has 15 residues. The CDR3 DNA follows: TGCGCCAGCAGTGAGGTGACAGGGAGTCGCGGGGAGCTGTTTTTT. Amino acid sequence: CASSEVTGSRGELFF.

V is TRBV9 and J is TRBJ2-3; 12 bases fit TRBD2. In germline, CDR1 is SGDLS, CDR2 YYNGEE. This CDR3 region has 16 residues. J was trimmed by 3 bases and V by 4 bases; bases with no gene match: 6. The CDR3 loop reads CASSQRTSGTTDTQYF. The CDR3 region has the DNA TGTGCCAGCAGCCAACGGACTAGCGGGACTACAGATACGCAGTATTTT.

The chain couples TRBV29-1 to TRBJ2-1; 9 bases match TRBD2. The CDR3 loop spans 15 amino acids. The germline V gene has CDR1 SQVTM and CDR2 ANQGSEA. V dropped 4 bases and J dropped 6; count of bases not matched to a gene: 10. This CDR3 is CSVVKLAGRGNEQFF. The DNA for the CDR3 is TGCAGCGTTGTAAAGCTAGCGGGACGTGGCAATGAGCAGTTCTTC.

Notes on this clonotype: This sequence may be a read error, since a much larger clone differs from it by one base. V and J are TRBV10-3 and TRBJ1-1; possible D gene TRBD1, 5 bases. Germline V lookup: CDR1 ENHRY, CDR2 SYGVKD. Trimming left V 2 bases short and J 1 base short, with 11 bases between. This CDR3 has 15 amino acids. CDR3 nucleotides: TGTGCCATCAGTGAGGCCAGGGAACGGAACACTGAAGCTTTCTTT. Amino acid sequence: CAISEARERNTEAFF.

This clonotype occurred a few times. The chain uses TRBV2 and TRBJ2-7; 10 bases match TRBD1. Germline V gene sequence: CDR1 SNHLY, CDR2 FYNNEI. This CDR3 has 14 amino acids. With V trimmed by 4 bases and J by 5 bases, 5 bases remained unmatched. The CDR3 loop is CASSADRGLDEQYF. As DNA, the CDR3 is TGTGCCAGCAGTGCAGACAGGGGGCTAGACGAGCAGTACTTC.

The V and J genes are TRBV20-1 and TRBJ1-1, with D perhaps matching TRBD1 (5 bases). The germline V gene encodes CDR1 DFQATT and CDR2 SNEGSKA (reference sequence). This CDR3 is 13 amino acids long. The V gene lost 6 bases and the J gene lost 2 bases, with 13 bases spanning the gap. The CDR3 here is CSATGGVNTEAFF. In nucleotides, the CDR3 is TGCAGTGCCACGGGGGGGGTCAACACTGAAGCTTTCTTT.

Note on this clonotype: The junction departs from germline at one end; a sequencing error may be responsible. The chain couples TRBV6-4 to TRBJ1-1; TRBD1 might be the D (5 bases). The CDR3 has 13 amino acids. Germline-derived CDR1 and CDR2 are MRHNA and SNTAGT. CDR3 bases: TGTGCCAGCGGTGAGACAGAGAACACTGAAGCTTTCTTT. This codes for CASGETENTEAFF.

The chain links TRBV7-8 to TRBJ1-2, with 7 bases lining up with TRBD1. Germline V gene sequence: CDR1 SGHVS, CDR2 FQNEAQ. This CDR3 contains 14 residues. V was pared by 1 base and J by 8 bases, with 7 bases of the junction left unmatched. The CDR3 DNA reads TGTGCCAGCAGCTTAGAACAGGGGTCACGGGGCTACACCTTC. It translates to CASSLEQGSRGYTF.

The chain links TRBV9 to TRBJ2-5, with D tentatively TRBD2 (6 bases). This CDR3 has 15 amino acids. Trimming cost V 4 bases and J 3 bases, with 16 bases left between them. CDR1 is SGDLS, CDR2 YYNGEE, per germline. The CDR3 DNA is TGTGCCAGCAGCCCCACCGTTGGCGGGGAAGAGACCCAGTACTTC. Residues: CASSPTVGGEETQYF.

The table lists this clonotype with a few counts. The chain combines TRBV7-2 with TRBJ2-3; D gene ambiguous. Germline values: CDR1 SGHTA, CDR2 FQGNSA. This CDR3 has 12 amino acids. V was cut by 5 bases and J by 2 bases, with 5 bases left in between. The DNA for the CDR3 is TGTGCCAGCAGCCCTGCCACAGATACGCAGTATTTT. Encoded protein: CASSPATDTQYF. Complete variable domain (other parts from reference TRBV7-2 and TRBJ2-3): GAGVSQSPSNKVTEKGKDVELRCDPISGHTALYWYRQSLGQGLEFLIYFQGNSAPDKSGLPSDRFSAERTGGSVSTLTIQRTQQEDSAVYLCASSPATDTQYFGPGTRLTVL.

The chain uses TRBV7-9 and TRBJ2-7; no clear D gene. The CDR3 loop spans 13 amino acids. V gave up 4 bases and J gave up 0 bases, with 7 bases separating them. Germline values: CDR1 SEHNR, CDR2 FQNEAQ (reference sequence). CDR3 amino acids: CASSSRSSYEQYF. The DNA for the CDR3 is TGTGCCAGCAGCTCTCGTAGCTCCTACGAGCAGTACTTC.

This chain links TRBV4-2 with TRBJ2-3; 10 bases line up with TRBD2. Unmatched junction bases numbered 3, after V lost 4 bases and J lost 2 bases. CDR3 size: 15 residues. Germline V gives CDR1 LGHNA, CDR2 YNFKEQ. The CDR3 is CASSLAGGHTDTQYF. CDR3 DNA sequence: TGTGCCAGCAGCCTAGCGGGGGGCCACACAGATACGCAGTATTTT.

The chain combines TRBV20-1 with TRBJ1-5; 7 bases align to TRBD1. Per the germline V gene, CDR1 is DFQATT and CDR2 is SNEGSKA (reference sequence). V shed 1 base and J 7 bases; nucleotides not matched to a gene: 13. The CDR3 loop spans 16 amino acids. CDR3 DNA: TGCAGTGCTAGAGGACAGGGCGGGGGTATTCGGCAGCCCCAGCATTTT. It translates to CSARGQGGGIRQPQHF.

The chain carries TRBV2 and TRBJ1-5, with D unresolved. The length of the CDR3 is 15 residues. Germline V lookup: CDR1 SNHLY, CDR2 FYNNEI. V shed 6 bases and J shed 2 bases, with 14 bases lying between them. The CDR3 nucleotides are TGTGCCAGCAGGCCTCTGGGAAGGGGCAATCAGCCCCAGCATTTT. It codes for CASRPLGRGNQPQHF.

The rearrangement joins TRBV7-6 to TRBJ2-3; D unclear. CDR1 is SGHVS, CDR2 FNYEAQ, per germline. Between the trimmed V and J ends, which lost 1 base and 1 base, there was a span of 6 bases. The CDR3 consists of 14 residues. In DNA form, the CDR3 reads TGTGCCAGCAGCTTAGGGGTAGGCACAGATACGCAGTATTTT. Translation gives CASSLGVGTDTQYF.

This clonotype was picked up many times. CDR3 DNA sequence: TGCAGTGCTAGAGACGCCACGAACTATGGCTACACCTTC. Translation gives CSARDATNYGYTF. This chain connects TRBV20-1 to TRBJ1-2; D unresolved. The germline CDR1 and CDR2 sequences are DFQATT and SNEGSKA (reference sequence). V lost 0 bases and J 2 bases, leaving 7 bases between the germline ends. The CDR3 has 13 residues.